This T cell receptor (beta chain) was captured by sequencing in a study of response to subunit inactivated influenza vaccine. The CDR3 spans 16 residues. The V segment lost 5 bases and the J segment 6 bases; nucleotides outside the gene matches: 10. CDR1 is SGHVS and CDR2 is FQNEAQ in the germline V gene. TCRdb called the RT-PCR reads again in MiXCR, with one record for every CDR3 protein. The sample includes fewer than 800,000 distinct CDR3 sequences, more than 15% seen only once; the top ten take roughly 12%. Study-wide points: A suggestion made by the authors is that each seasonal influenza vaccination recruits few new T cells.

Notes on this clonotype: Antigen: not known.

This chain connects TRBV7-8 to TRBJ2-2; 9 bases map to TRBD1. This clonotype was obtained from a man in his forties or fifties who received an inactivated influenza vaccine. The starting material was PBMCs from blood, obtained approximately 12 days after vaccination. The CDR3 is CASSAYRGQVSGELFF. The CDR3 nucleotides are TGTGCCAGCAGCGCCTACAGGGGGCAGGTCTCCGGGGAGCTGTTTTTT. Looking up the rest from reference TRBV7-8 and TRBJ2-2 gives the full variable domain: GAGVSQSPRYKVAKRGQDVALRCDPISGHVSLFWYQQALGQGPEFLTYFQNEAQLDKSGLPSDRFFAERPEGSVSTLKIQRTQQEDSAVYLCASSAYRGQVSGELFFGEGSRLTVL.